This T cell receptor (beta chain) was found in a study of CD8 T cells in Susac syndrome. With random hexamers, reverse transcription was performed on roughly 0.45 to 1 ug of RNA. TCRdb reprocessed the immunoSEQ multiplex PCR reads with MiXCR, giving one entry per CDR3 protein. The sample yields approximately 94,000 distinct CDR3 sequences, nearly 97% seen once. As for this clonotype: The antigen is unknown.

Negative magnetic isolation gave CD8+ and CD4+ cells; FACS enriched CD8+ TEMRA. Overall study findings and caveats: The relatively small number of individuals in the TCR sequencing and HLA analysis was acknowledged by the study. There were around 15 Susac-specific public clones in total CD8+ repertoires and five in CD8+ TEMRA repertoires.

The sample consisted of CD8+ T cells from PBMCs. This TCR came from a human donor with Susac syndrome.

The CDR3 loop reads CSVEGMNGSYEQYF. The CDR3 DNA reads as TGCAGCGTTGAAGGGATGAACGGGTCCTACGAGCAGTACTTC. This rearrangement joins TRBV29-1 to TRBJ2-7; no clear D. Looked up from germline, CDR1 is SQVTM and CDR2 is ANQGSEA. The ends were cut back, 1 base at V and 1 base at J, with 11 bases in the middle. The CDR3 consists of 14 residues.